This T cell receptor beta chain was documented in a study of OX40 agonist ivuxolimab in advanced cancers. Generated by immunoSEQ multiplex PCR, the TCRdb table keeps only in-frame clones and is missing some. The sample has approximately 74,000 clones, about 88% seen once. The V end lost 1 base, the J end lost 5 bases, and 8 bases lay between the germline ends. The CDR3 covers 14 residues. CDR1 MGHRA and CDR2 YSYEKL come from the germline V gene. In this sample, this clone turned up once. This rearrangement joins TRBV4-1 to TRBJ2-2, with D perhaps matching TRBD2 (6 bases). The sample in question was CD4+ or CD8+ T cells sorted from blood, obtained in a trial of the OX40 agonist ivuxolimab. The source is an adult with an advanced solid tumor such as melanoma, head and neck, liver or kidney cancer. The CDR3 loop is CASSQVGGTGELFF. The CDR3 region has the DNA TGCGCCAGCAGCCAAGTCGGGGGAACCGGGGAGCTGTTTTTT.